The next 26 T cell receptor beta chains were all read from a single sample in a study of glioma-infiltrating T cells. TCR alpha and beta CDR3 regions were amplified from RNA using iRepertoire nested multiplex PCR. Using its own MiXCR run on the multiplex PCR reads, TCRdb lists one record per CDR3 protein. Among roughly 190,000 distinct CDR3 sequences listed, around 30% were seen once. Sequencing input: glioma tissue, nonneoplastic brain tissue, or PBMCs (not recorded which). These receptors were collected from a human donor with low-grade glioma or glioblastoma, undergoing nonglioma brain surgery, or in good health (not recorded which).

This clonotype was observed at least ten times. The chain employs TRBV7-8 and TRBJ2-7; no firm D call. This CDR3 contains 13 residues. V lost 6 bases to trimming and J lost 3 bases, with 12 bases between them. Per germline, CDR1 SGHVS and CDR2 FQNEAQ. CDR3 DNA: TGTGCCAGCAGTCCTCTGCCCCGCTACGAGCAGTACTTC. This gives the protein CASSPLPRYEQYF.

The chain joins TRBV27 to TRBJ1-2, with 7 bases matching TRBD1. CDR3 length: 15 amino acids. CDR1 MNHEY and CDR2 SMNVEV come from the germline V gene (reference sequence). The CDR3 here is CVSRLDRVGDYGYTF. CDR3 DNA: TGTGTTAGCAGATTAGACAGGGTTGGGGACTATGGCTACACCTTC.

This clonotype was seen many times. This sequence joins TRBV24-1 and TRBJ2-5; D is perhaps TRBD1 (6 bases). CDR1 and CDR2 from the germline V gene are KGHDR and SFDVKD. This CDR3 has 16 residues. The ends were cut back, 3 bases at V and 7 bases at J, with 20 bases in the middle. The CDR3: CATSDHKLRGPRTQYF. For the CDR3, the DNA is TGTGCCACCAGTGATCACAAACTCAGGGGCCCCAGGACCCAGTACTTC.

This clonotype came up many times. This chain uses TRBV9 with TRBJ2-1; maybe TRBD2 (6 bases). With 3 bases removed from V and 9 bases from J, the gap between germline ends came to 13 bases. Germline V gives CDR1 SGDLS, CDR2 YYNGEE. This CDR3 has 13 amino acids. CDR3 sequence: CASSDGGLTEQFF. The DNA for the CDR3 is TGTGCCAGCAGCGACGGAGGGTTGACTGAGCAGTTCTTC.

This clonotype was observed many times. CDR3 loop: CASSFLRTQYF. The CDR3, as DNA: TGTGCCAGCAGCTTCCTACGGACGCAGTATTTT. The rearrangement links TRBV7-2 to TRBJ2-3; no clear D gene. This CDR3 region has 11 residues. Trimming took off 3 bases at V and 9 bases at J, with 7 bases between the two ends. The germline V gene encodes CDR1 SGHTA and CDR2 FQGNSA.

This clonotype has ten or more counts. This rearrangement joins TRBV3-1 to TRBJ1-2; tentatively, D is TRBD1 (5 bases). Looked up from germline, CDR1 is LGHDT and CDR2 is YNNKEL (reference sequence). V was trimmed by 4 bases and J by 3 bases, leaving 15 bases between them. This CDR3 is 15 amino acids long. CDR3 region: CASSPPQGGDYGYTF. The CDR3 nucleotides are TGTGCCAGCAGCCCCCCCCAGGGAGGTGACTATGGCTACACCTTC.

The chain carries TRBV27 and TRBJ2-5; 7 bases are shared with TRBD2. Germline V CDR1 and CDR2: MNHEY, SMNVEV (reference sequence). There are 13 residues in the CDR3. V lost 3 bases, J lost 6 bases, and 4 bases stayed unmatched. The CDR3 coding sequence is TGTGCCAGCAGTTTTGGCGGGAGCAAGACCCAGTACTTC. Its translation is CASSFGGSKTQYF.

This clonotype has a handful of counts. This sequence joins TRBV9 and TRBJ1-3; D is unresolved. The germline V gene encodes CDR1 SGDLS and CDR2 YYNGEE. With 0 bases removed from V and 2 bases from J, the gap between germline ends came to 3 bases. The CDR3 has 13 residues. This CDR3 reads CASSVDTGNTIYF. The CDR3, as DNA: TGTGCCAGCAGCGTAGACACTGGAAACACCATATATTTT.

On this clonotype: Mismatch with germline at one junction end may stem from a read error. The chain carries TRBV19 and TRBJ2-7, with 10 bases fitting TRBD1. CDR3 length equals 15 residues. Germline CDR1 reads LNHDA; CDR2 reads SQIVND (reference sequence). CDR3 bases: TGTGCCAGTAGTATGGGGACAGGGGTTGACTACGAGCACTACTTC. It encodes CASSMGTGVDYEHYF.

The table lists this clonotype with a few counts. The chain is built from TRBV29-1 and TRBJ2-1; 7 nucleotides align to TRBD1. The length of the CDR3 is 15 residues. Looked up from germline, CDR1 is SQVTM and CDR2 is ANQGSEA. V lost 4 bases, J lost 6 bases, and 12 bases stayed unmatched. The CDR3 here is CSVVLGTVQGNEQFF. CDR3 DNA: TGCAGCGTTGTTTTGGGGACAGTTCAGGGCAATGAGCAGTTCTTC.

This clonotype has ten or more counts. The chain combines TRBV18 with TRBJ1-2; possible D gene TRBD1, 5 bases. Germline V gene data show CDR1 as KGHSH and CDR2 as LQKENI. V lost 2 bases to trimming and J lost 6 bases, with 13 bases between them. The CDR3 loop spans 14 amino acids. In DNA, the CDR3 is TGTGCCAGCTCACCAGTGGGGGATTCAGATGGCTACACCTTC. Its translation is CASSPVGDSDGYTF.

V and J are TRBV27 and TRBJ2-4; TRBD1 is a possible D gene (7 bases). This CDR3 is built from 16 residues. Germline CDR1 MNHEY, CDR2 SMNVEV (reference sequence). Trimming removed 5 bases from V and 7 bases from J, with 21 bases in between. The CDR3 sequence: CASSEALEGARNIQYF. The CDR3 DNA reads TGTGCCAGCAGTGAAGCGCTGGAGGGGGCTAGGAACATTCAGTACTTC.

Ten or more counts support this clonotype. The chain has TRBV15 and TRBJ2-7, with TRBD1 identical over 12 bases. V shed 0 bases, J shed 5 bases, and the junction held 2 bases outside the gene matches. CDR1 and CDR2 (germline): LNHNV, YYDKDF (reference sequence). The CDR3 totals 15 residues. The CDR3 region has the DNA TGTGCCACCAGCAGAGATGGGACAGGGGGCAACGAGCAGTACTTC. As protein: CATSRDGTGGNEQYF.

This clonotype was counted at least ten times. This rearrangement joins TRBV2 to TRBJ1-1, with 10 bases aligning to TRBD1. The CDR3 length is 16 residues. Germline assignment: CDR1 SNHLY and CDR2 FYNNEI. V was clipped by 6 bases and J by 0 bases; unmatched bases: 7. This chain's CDR3 is CASRKLGQGMNTEAFF. CDR3 sequence (DNA): TGTGCCAGCAGGAAGTTGGGACAGGGGATGAACACTGAAGCTTTCTTT.

This clonotype was found many times. This chain connects TRBV6-2 or TRBV6-3 to TRBJ2-7; no definite D call. CDR1 and CDR2 from the germline V gene are MNHEY and SVGEGT. With 4 bases removed from V and 3 bases from J, the gap between germline ends came to 4 bases. The CDR3 sequence is 11 residues long. CDR3 region: CASSSYYEQYF. CDR3 in DNA: TGTGCCAGCAGTTCATACTACGAGCAGTACTTC.

To note about this clonotype: A much larger clone is a single base away; this may be a read error. The chain combines TRBV4-1 with TRBJ1-1, with 8 bases matching TRBD1. The CDR3 consists of 15 residues. Germline V gives CDR1 MGHRA, CDR2 YSYEKL. Losses at the gene ends were 0 bases for V and 4 bases for J; bases not matched to a gene: 4. This CDR3 is CASSQDHRGSTEAFF. The CDR3 DNA is TGCGCCAGCAGCCAAGATCACAGGGGGTCCACTGAAGCTTTCTTT.

This clonotype has at least ten counts. The rearrangement joins TRBV27 to TRBJ2-1; D not resolved. With 6 bases removed from V and 4 bases from J, the gap between germline ends came to 7 bases. The germline V gene encodes CDR1 MNHEY and CDR2 SMNVEV (reference sequence). This CDR3 has 12 residues. CDR3: CASRAGYNEQFF. As DNA, the CDR3 is TGTGCCAGCAGGGCTGGTTACAATGAGCAGTTCTTC.

Many counts were recorded for this clonotype. This chain connects TRBV7-2 to TRBJ2-3, with D possibly TRBD2 on 6 matching bases. Between the trimmed V and J ends, which lost 8 bases and 1 base, there was a span of 16 bases. The V gene's germline CDR1 is SGHTA and CDR2 FQGNSA. The CDR3 sequence is 15 residues long. CDR3 DNA: TGTGCCAGCGGGAGGAGGGTTAGTGGCACAGATACGCAGTATTTT. It is translated as CASGRRVSGTDTQYF.

As to this clonotype: This may be a read error, as it is one base from a much larger clone. The rearrangement uses TRBV7-2 and TRBJ2-2, with D unresolved. Germline values: CDR1 SGHTA, CDR2 FQGNSA. V lost 1 base and J lost 10, with 13 bases in between. This CDR3 comprises 14 residues. CDR3 in amino acids: CASSLDRFGAELFF. For the CDR3, the DNA is TGTGCCAGCAGCTTAGACCGATTTGGCGCGGAGCTGTTTTTT.

This clonotype has ten or more counts. The J gene is TRBJ1-2, the V gene TRBV18; perhaps TRBD1 as D (5 bases). The CDR3 is 14 amino acids. Germline V lookup: CDR1 KGHSH, CDR2 LQKENI. Trimming took 3 bases from V and 0 from J, leaving 8 bases between them. The CDR3 is CASSPGDANYGYTF. The CDR3 DNA reads as TGTGCCAGCTCACCTGGGGACGCTAACTATGGCTACACCTTC.

This clonotype has ten or more counts. V is TRBV5-1 and J is TRBJ2-1; 8 nucleotides agree with TRBD2. The J segment lost 0 bases and the V segment lost 4 bases, leaving 3 bases of the junction unmatched. Germline CDR1 reads SGHRS; CDR2 reads YFSETQ. CDR3 length: 15 residues. CDR3 nucleotide sequence: TGCGCCAGCAGCACCGGGACTAGCTCCTACAATGAGCAGTTCTTC. Translating it yields CASSTGTSSYNEQFF.

This clonotype was seen ten or more times. The V and J genes are TRBV10-3 and TRBJ1-2; D is undetermined. Germline V gene lookup returns CDR1 ENHRY and CDR2 SYGVKD. V lost 3 bases to trimming and J lost 5 bases, with 10 bases between them. The CDR3 is made up of 13 amino acids. CDR3 nucleotide sequence: TGTGCCATCAGTGACGCGTGGGGATATGGCTACACCTTC. Its protein is CAISDAWGYGYTF.

As to this clonotype: A single base separates this from a much larger clone, so it may be a read error. V is TRBV12-3 or TRBV12-4 and J is TRBJ2-1; D is possibly TRBD2 (5 bases). V lost 7 bases and J lost 10, with 14 bases in between. The CDR3 has 12 residues. This chain's CDR3 is CASKVPSGEQFF. As DNA, the CDR3 is TGTGCCAGCAAAGTCCCCAGCGGAGAGCAGTTCTTC.

This clonotype was seen many times. The chain couples TRBV4-3 to TRBJ2-3; the match to TRBD2 covers 7 bases. CDR3 length equals 13 residues. Per the germline V gene, CDR1 is LGHNA and CDR2 is YSLEER. The V gene end was trimmed by 6 bases and the J gene end by 6 bases; junction bases not matched to a gene: 6. The CDR3 region is CASSGGSRDTQYF. Here the CDR3 DNA reads TGCGCCAGCAGTGGCGGGAGTAGGGATACGCAGTATTTT.

As for this clonotype: A read error may produce the germline difference seen at one junction end. The chain employs TRBV27 and TRBJ2-5; 11 bases line up with TRBD2. CDR1 MNHEY and CDR2 SMNVEV come from the germline V gene (reference sequence). There are 15 residues in the CDR3. The CDR3 DNA follows: TGTGCCAGCAGTTCCTTGACTAGCGGGAACGAGACCAAGTACTTC. Protein: CASSSLTSGNETKYF.

This clonotype was detected a few times. The chain uses TRBV7-9 and TRBJ2-5; D perhaps matches TRBD1 (5 bases). The CDR3 contains 15 residues. The V and J ends lost 1 base and 5 bases respectively, with 14 bases between them. CDR1 is SEHNR, CDR2 FQNEAQ, per germline (reference sequence). The CDR3: CASSLVQGSGETQYF. The CDR3 coding sequence is TGTGCCAGCAGCTTAGTCCAGGGATCAGGGGAGACCCAGTACTTC.